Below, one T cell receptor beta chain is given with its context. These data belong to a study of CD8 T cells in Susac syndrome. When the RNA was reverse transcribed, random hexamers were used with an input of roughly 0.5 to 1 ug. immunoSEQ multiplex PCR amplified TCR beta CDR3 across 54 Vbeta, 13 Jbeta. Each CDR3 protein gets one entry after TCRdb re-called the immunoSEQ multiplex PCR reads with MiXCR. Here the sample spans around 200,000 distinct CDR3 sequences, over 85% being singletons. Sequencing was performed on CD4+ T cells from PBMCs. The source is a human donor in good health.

In DNA form, the CDR3 reads TGCAGTGCTTCAAAATTTGATAGCTATGGCTACACCTTC. Encoded protein: CSASKFDSYGYTF. This chain uses TRBV20-1 with TRBJ1-2; no clear D gene. From germline, CDR1 is DFQATT and CDR2 SNEGSKA (reference sequence). V was cut by 5 bases and J by 4 bases, with 14 bases left in between. The CDR3 length is 13 residues.